A selection of T cell receptor beta chains follows, all from one sample in a study of T cell repertoires in cytomegalovirus infection. TCRdb ran MiXCR on the reads and lists one entry per CDR3 protein. This repertoire shows approximately 700,000 distinct CDR3 sequences, less than 40% found once; its top ten account for 2.5% to 3.5%. Material for sequencing was PBMCs. Receptors originate from a human donor in good health (CMV status not recorded). Some clones in this sample may be carry-over from other donors' samples. CDR3s include the opening cysteine and the closing phenylalanine or tryptophan. The D gene is left open where the match is weak. For some rows the clone size is stated as once, few or many, or as a class when expanded; others skip it.

>TRBV28|TRBJ2-5|few|.
TGTGCCAGCAGTCGCGGGTTGGGGCGGGAGACCCAGTACTTC
CASSRGLGRETQYF
>TRBV7-2|TRBJ2-3|many|.
TGTGCCAGCAGCTTAGGTCAGAGAGGCACAGATACGCAGTATTTT
CASSLGQRGTDTQYF
>TRBV5-1|TRBJ1-3|.|.
TGCGCCAGCAGCTTGGCACAGACTGGAAACACCATATATTTT
CASSLAQTGNTIYF
>TRBV7-6|TRBJ1-6|few|.
TGTGCCAGCAGTTGGTCCGGGACGACGCGTAATTCACCCCTCCACTTT
CASSWSGTTRNSPLHF
>TRBV7-2|TRBJ1-5|few|TRBD1
TGTGCCAGCAGCTTAGTAGGCGGGTCAGGGGGCAGTCAGCCCCAGCATTTT
CASSLVGGSGGSQPQHF
>TRBV28|TRBJ1-2|.|.
TGTGCCAGCAGTTCTACAGGGTACTCTGGCTACACCTTC
CASSSTGYSGYTF
>TRBV12-3/TRBV12-4|TRBJ1-5|few|.
TGTGCCAGCAGTTTAGACGCTGGGGGGCGTAATCAGCCCCAGCATTTT
CASSLDAGGRNQPQHF
>TRBV20-1|TRBJ2-4|.|.
TGCAGTTCTGACGACAGGCTCATACAAAACATTCAGTACTTC
CSSDDRLIQNIQYF
>TRBV7-6|TRBJ2-5|few|TRBD2
TGTGCCAGCAGCTTAGGTAGCGGGGGCCCAGAGACCCAGTACTTC
CASSLGSGGPETQYF
>TRBV6-1|TRBJ2-3|few|TRBD2
TGTGCCAGCAGTGATTTGGCGGGAGGGGTCACAGATACGCAGTATTTT
CASSDLAGGVTDTQYF
>TRBV4-3|TRBJ2-4|.|.
TGCTCCAGCAGCCAAGACCACCGAAACATTCAGTACTTC
CSSSQDHRNIQYF
>TRBV6-6|TRBJ1-2|.|.
TGTGCCAGCAGTTACCTATGGGACGGTTCGGGAGGCTACACCTTC
CASSYLWDGSGGYTF
>TRBV5-4|TRBJ2-3|.|.
TGTGCCAGCAGCTGGGGGGACCATCTAAACACAGATACGCAGTATTTT
CASSWGDHLNTDTQYF
>TRBV12-3/TRBV12-4|TRBJ2-2|.|.
TGTGCCAGCAGTTTAATAGAGGGCGGGGAGCTGTTTTTT
CASSLIEGGELFF
>TRBV7-2|TRBJ2-1|few|TRBD1
TGTGCCAGCAGGACGGGACAGGCGTACAATGAGCAGTTCTTC
CASRTGQAYNEQFF
>TRBV6-1|TRBJ2-5|once|.
TGTGCCAGCAGTCGGGGACGGATCCAAGAGACCCAGTACTTC
CASSRGRIQETQYF
>TRBV7-2|TRBJ2-7|.|.
TGTGCCAGCAGCTTCGGGACAAACGACGAGCAGTACTTC
CASSFGTNDEQYF
>TRBV28|TRBJ1-6|many|TRBD1
TGTGCCAGCAGTTTATTCTCCGGGACAGCCTATAATTCACCCCTCCACTTT
CASSLFSGTAYNSPLHF
>TRBV28|TRBJ1-2|.|.
TGTGCCAGCAGTCACCCTGAGGTGGCAGGTCTTCTCGATGAAAATGGCTACACCTTC
CASSHPEVAGLLDENGYTF
>TRBV18|TRBJ2-2|.|.
TGTGCCAGCTCACATCCTTGGCGATCGAACACCGGGGAGCTGTTTTTT
CASSHPWRSNTGELFF
>TRBV20-1|TRBJ2-1|.|.
TGCAGTGCTAGAGATCTGGGCGGGGCCCCTTCTAATGAGCAGTTCTTC
CSARDLGGAPSNEQFF
>TRBV5-6|TRBJ2-7|.|.
TGTGCCAGCAGCCCCGCGGGTTTGGGCGAGCAGTACTTC
CASSPAGLGEQYF
>TRBV9|TRBJ2-7|once|.
TGTGCCAGCAGCGTAGATCCGAGGGGCAGGGTGGGCGAGCAGTACTTC
CASSVDPRGRVGEQYF
>TRBV2|TRBJ1-6|.|TRBD1
TGTGCCAGCAGTGCCCGGGACAGATGGCAACCCCTCCACTTT
CASSARDRWQPLHF
>TRBV5-6|TRBJ1-2|.|.
TGTGCCAGCAGCTTGAAGGCAGCTAACTATGGCTACACCTTC
CASSLKAANYGYTF
>TRBV12-3/TRBV12-4|TRBJ1-3|few|.
TGTGCCAGCCGGACCCGAAACACCATATATTTT
CASRTRNTIYF
>TRBV7-2|TRBJ2-7|many|TRBD1
TGTGCCAGCAGCTTAGATAACAGGGGCGAGCAGTACTTC
CASSLDNRGEQYF
>TRBV7-2|TRBJ2-7|.|TRBD1
TGTGCCAGCAGCTTAGGTACGGGACAGGGGTACGAGCAGTACTTC
CASSLGTGQGYEQYF
>TRBV20-1|TRBJ1-6|.|.
TGCAGTGCTAGGCGACCTATTAATGAGTCACCCCTCCACTTT
CSARRPINESPLHF
>TRBV27|TRBJ2-5|.|.
TGTGCCAGCAGTTCCCGCCCGGGACGCCCTGCGGTGGAGACCCAGTACTTC
CASSSRPGRPAVETQYF
>TRBV7-2|TRBJ2-7|many|TRBD2
TGTGCCAGCAGTCACACTAGCGGTAGCTCCTACGAGCAGTACTTC
CASSHTSGSSYEQYF
>TRBV27|TRBJ2-2|many|TRBD2
TGTGCCAGCAGTTTAGTGCTAGCGGGAGGGACCGGGGAGCTGTTTTTT
CASSLVLAGGTGELFF
>TRBV10-3|TRBJ2-7|.|.
TGTGCCATCAGCCAGAACGTTGGACAGCCCTGGGGGCATTACTTC
CAISQNVGQPWGHYF
>TRBV30|TRBJ2-7|.|.
TGTGCCTGGAGTGTACAGGGCTACGAGCAGTACTTC
CAWSVQGYEQYF
>TRBV28|TRBJ2-3|.|.
TGTGCCAGCAACCCCCCCGGGGTCGGCACAGATACGCAGTATTTT
CASNPPGVGTDTQYF
>TRBV3-1|TRBJ2-4|few|.
TGTGCCAGCAGCCAAGCTATAGCCAAAAACATTCAGTACTTC
CASSQAIAKNIQYF
>TRBV19|TRBJ1-5|once|TRBD1
TGTGCCAGTAGTCTCGGACAGGGGGCCGGTGGCAATCAGCCCCAGCATTTT
CASSLGQGAGGNQPQHF
>TRBV20-1|TRBJ1-5|.|.
TGCAGTGCTAGGGATAACGGGGGGGGATTGAGCAATCAGCCCCAGCATTTT
CSARDNGGGLSNQPQHF
>TRBV10-3|TRBJ1-1|few|.
TGTGCCATCAGGGCCGGGGGGACTGAAGCTTTCTTT
CAIRAGGTEAFF
>TRBV6-1|TRBJ1-5|many|.
TGTGCCAGCAGTGTGACAGCCGCCAGCAATCAGCCCCAGCATTTT
CASSVTAASNQPQHF
>TRBV7-8|TRBJ2-2|.|.
TGTGCCAGCAGACTCCCAGATGGGGTCTGCACCGGGGAGCTGTTTTTT
CASRLPDGVCTGELFF
>TRBV7-2|TRBJ2-1|.|TRBD1
TGTGCCAGCAGCGACAGGGGGCCGGACAATGAGCAGTTCTTC
CASSDRGPDNEQFF
>TRBV12-3/TRBV12-4|TRBJ1-3|few|TRBD1
TGTGCCAGCATGGAAGACAGGGCCTCTGGAAACACCATATATTTT
CASMEDRASGNTIYF
>TRBV19|TRBJ2-2|few|.
TGTGCCAGTAGTAGACAGGTGCTGAACACCGGGGAGCTGTTTTTT
CASSRQVLNTGELFF
>TRBV12-3/TRBV12-4|TRBJ1-1|few|.
TGTGCCAGCAGTTTATTCCCACTGAACACTGAAGCTTTCTTT
CASSLFPLNTEAFF